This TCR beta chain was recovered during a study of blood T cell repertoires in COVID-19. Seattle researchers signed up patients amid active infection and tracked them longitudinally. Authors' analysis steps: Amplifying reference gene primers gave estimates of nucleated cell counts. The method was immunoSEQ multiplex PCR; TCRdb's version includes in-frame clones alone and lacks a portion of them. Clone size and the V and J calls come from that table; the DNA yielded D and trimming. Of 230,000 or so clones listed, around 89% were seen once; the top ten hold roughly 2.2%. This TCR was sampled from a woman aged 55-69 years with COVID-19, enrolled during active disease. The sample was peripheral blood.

The CDR3 reads CASSLAGRGSPLHF. The CDR3 region has the DNA TGCGCCAGCAGCTTGGCCGGGAGGGGTTCACCCCTCCACTTT. The chain has TRBV5-1 and TRBJ1-6; the D gene is possibly TRBD1 (5 bases). This CDR3 comprises 14 residues. V lost 0 bases to trimming and J lost 9 bases, with 10 bases between them. Germline lookup yields CDR1 SGHRS and CDR2 YFSETQ.